A single sample is the source of the 19 T cell receptor beta chains below, sequenced in a study of blood T cell repertoires in COVID-19. Assay: immunoSEQ multiplex PCR; the TCRdb copy retains only in-frame clones and omits some. The table lists 25,000 to 35,000 clones, roughly nine tenths of them singletons. The source material was peripheral blood. The receptor set was obtained from a human donor with acute or convalescent COVID-19. The donor label of this sample is uncertain.

The J gene is TRBJ2-3, the V gene TRBV18; TRBD2 matches at 11 bases. Losses at the gene ends were 4 bases for V and 2 bases for J; bases not matched to a gene: 5. The CDR3 contains 16 residues. Germline V lookup: CDR1 KGHSH, CDR2 LQKENI. The CDR3 region is CASSHGTSGHTDTQYF. CDR3 nucleotides: TGTGCCAGCTCACATGGGACTAGCGGACACACAGATACGCAGTATTTT.

The rearrangement links TRBV19 to TRBJ2-2; D possibly corresponds to TRBD2 (5 bases). Germline CDR1 is LNHDA and CDR2 is SQIVND (reference sequence). The CDR3 runs 13 residues. V lost 0 bases, J lost 8 bases, and 7 bases lay in between. The CDR3 DNA is TGTGCCAGTAGTATAGATCGGGATGGGGAGCTGTTTTTT. The encoded protein is CASSIDRDGELFF.

The V and J genes are TRBV7-2 and TRBJ2-7; TRBD1 might be the D (6 bases). Between the trimmed V and J ends, which lost 0 bases and 2 bases, there was a span of 11 bases. Per the germline V gene, CDR1 is SGHTA and CDR2 is FQGNSA. The CDR3 sequence is 15 residues long. The CDR3 DNA is TGTGCCAGCAGCTTAGCGAGGGGGATTACCTACGAGCAGTACTTC. It encodes CASSLARGITYEQYF. The full variable domain, completed using reference TRBV7-2 and TRBJ2-7, is GAGVSQSPSNKVTEKGKDVELRCDPISGHTALYWYRQSLGQGLEFLIYFQGNSAPDKSGLPSDRFSAERTGGSVSTLTIQRTQQEDSAVYLCASSLARGITYEQYFGPGTRLTVT.

The chain recombines TRBV19 with TRBJ2-2; TRBD1 agrees at 11 bases. Germline trimming cut 7 bases from V and 8 bases from J; bases unmatched to any gene: 15. The CDR3 is made up of 17 amino acids. Per the germline V gene, CDR1 is LNHDA and CDR2 is SQIVND (reference sequence). The CDR3 coding sequence is TGTGCCAGTATGACCTTCAGGGACAGGGGGTTTATGGGGGAGCTGTTTTTT. Amino acid sequence: CASMTFRDRGFMGELFF.

The J gene is TRBJ1-1, the V gene TRBV5-4, with 9 positions matching TRBD1. The CDR3 spans 13 residues. The germline CDR1 and CDR2 sequences are SGHNT and YYREEE (reference sequence). The ends lost 4 bases at V and 4 bases at J; junction bases unmatched: 2. DNA for the CDR3: TGTGCCAGCAGCATGACAGGGGGCACTGAAGCTTTCTTT. It is translated as CASSMTGGTEAFF.

The chain carries TRBV28 and TRBJ2-1, with 8 bases matching TRBD2. CDR1 and CDR2 (germline): MDHEN, SYDVKM. CDR3 length: 18 residues. The V segment lost 4 bases and the J segment 4 bases; nucleotides outside the gene matches: 15. CDR3 DNA: TGTGCCAGCAGTTCTACGACCCGAGTGACTAGCGAGTACAATGAGCAGTTCTTC. Residues: CASSSTTRVTSEYNEQFF.

This clone was detected once. The rearrangement joins TRBV4-2 to TRBJ1-1; D might be TRBD1 (5 bases). This CDR3 spans 15 amino acids. Trimming removed 0 bases from V and 5 bases from J, with 13 bases in between. Germline CDR1 reads LGHNA; CDR2 reads YNFKEQ. CDR3 in amino acids: CASSQDRAGSTEAFF. The CDR3 coding sequence is TGTGCCAGCAGCCAAGACCGGGCAGGGTCGACTGAAGCTTTCTTT.

The rearrangement links TRBV6-5 to TRBJ2-5; D is ambiguous. The CDR3 length is 13 residues. Germline V gene lookup returns CDR1 MNHEY and CDR2 SVGAGI. V lost 8 bases, J lost 3 bases, and 13 bases lay in between. The CDR3 DNA reads TGTGCCAGCGCCCGCGGCGGAAAAGAGACCCAGTACTTC. Translation: CASARGGKETQYF.

The chain combines TRBV6-5 with TRBJ1-6, with D possibly matching TRBD1 (5 bases). There are 13 residues in the CDR3. V gave up 8 bases and J gave up 5 bases, with 10 bases separating them. The V gene's germline CDR1 is MNHEY and CDR2 SVGAGI. The CDR3 region is CASRTQDNSPLHF. In DNA, the CDR3 is TGTGCCAGCCGGACACAAGATAATTCACCCCTCCACTTT.

This clone was counted a single time. The gene calls are TRBV19 and TRBJ1-4; D may be TRBD1 (6 bases). Germline V gene data show CDR1 as LNHDA and CDR2 as SQIVND (reference sequence). V was pared by 4 bases and J by 2 bases, with 14 bases between. This CDR3 contains 16 residues. This CDR3 reads CASSTPGHLTNEKLFF. The CDR3 nucleotides are TGTGCCAGTAGTACCCCGGGACACCTTACTAATGAAAAACTGTTTTTT.

A few counts support this clone. This chain uses TRBV28 with TRBJ1-3; D gene uncertain. CDR1 MDHEN and CDR2 SYDVKM come from the germline V gene. This CDR3 is 16 amino acids long. V lost 4 bases and J lost 0, with 13 bases in between. The CDR3 reads CASSSHTLSSGNTIYF. DNA for the CDR3: TGTGCCAGCAGTTCCCACACGTTAAGCTCTGGAAACACCATATATTTT. The full variable domain, completed using reference TRBV28 and TRBJ1-3, is DVKVTQSSRYLVKRTGEKVFLECVQDMDHENMFWYRQDPGLGLRLIYFSYDVKMKEKGDIPEGYSVSREKKERFSLILESASTNQTSMYLCASSSHTLSSGNTIYFGEGSWLTVV.

This sequence joins TRBV5-1 and TRBJ1-2; D is possibly TRBD1 (6 bases). The CDR3 runs to 14 residues. V was cut by 0 bases and J by 0 bases, with 6 bases left in between. CDR1 and CDR2 from the germline V gene are SGHRS and YFSETQ. The CDR3, as DNA: TGCGCCAGCAGCTTGGGGGACACTAACTATGGCTACACCTTC. Translating gives CASSLGDTNYGYTF.

The V call is TRBV3-1 (or the pseudogene TRBV3-2), the J call TRBJ2-3; 12 bases align to TRBD2. Germline CDR1 and CDR2: LGHDT and YNNKEL (reference sequence). The CDR3 sequence is 19 residues long. Unmatched junction bases numbered 14, after V lost 4 bases and J lost 3 bases. The CDR3 DNA follows: TGTGCCAGCAGCCCACCATCCCGGACTAGCGGGGCCACTACAGATACGCAGTATTTT. It specifies CASSPPSRTSGATTDTQYF.

The chain joins TRBV4-1 to TRBJ1-2; a weak D match, TRBD1 (6 bases). Per the germline V gene, CDR1 is MGHRA and CDR2 is YSYEKL. The V end was cut by 3 bases, the J end by 5 bases, with 16 bases between. The CDR3 sequence is 15 residues long. The CDR3 sequence is CASSHPGQMKYGYTF. The DNA for the CDR3 is TGCGCCAGCAGCCATCCTGGACAGATGAAATATGGCTACACCTTC.

The genes are TRBV3-1 (or the pseudogene TRBV3-2) and TRBJ2-3, with 15 bases aligning to TRBD2. Germline CDR1 reads LGHDT; CDR2 reads YNNKEL (reference sequence). The CDR3 runs to 15 residues. V gave up 5 bases and J gave up 9 bases; unmatched junction bases: 6. The CDR3 nucleotides are TGTGCCAGCAGCAAAACCGGGACTAGCGGGGGGACGCAGTATTTT. As protein: CASSKTGTSGGTQYF.

The chain is built from TRBV4-1 and TRBJ2-6; TRBD1 matches 11 bases. V lost 4 bases and J lost 3; bases outside the gene matches: 8. The CDR3 sequence is 18 residues long. Germline V lookup: CDR1 MGHRA, CDR2 YSYEKL. CDR3 in amino acids: CASSPRRDRGVGANVLTF. The CDR3 DNA reads TGCGCCAGCAGCCCTCGCCGGGACAGGGGGGTTGGGGCCAACGTCCTGACTTTC.

This chain uses TRBV3-1 (or the pseudogene TRBV3-2) with TRBJ1-2; 8 nucleotides align to TRBD1. V lost 5 bases to trimming and J lost 3 bases; unmatched junction nucleotides: 8. The CDR3 sequence is 15 residues long. Looked up from germline, CDR1 is LGHDT and CDR2 is YNNKEL (reference sequence). The CDR3 region is CASSFNDRGHYGYTF. CDR3 nucleotides: TGTGCCAGCAGCTTTAACGACAGGGGACACTATGGCTACACCTTC.

CDR3 in DNA: TGTGCCTGGGGTACAGGGGCCCGGCAGTACGTC. It translates to CAWGTGARQYV. The chain uses TRBV30 and TRBJ2-7, with TRBD1 identical over 7 bases. Germline V gene data show CDR1 as GTSNPN and CDR2 as SVGIG (reference sequence). The CDR3 is made up of 11 amino acids. With V trimmed by 5 bases and J by 9 bases, 7 bases remained unmatched.

This CDR3 is CASSPTGTGATKNIQYF. The CDR3 nucleotides are TGTGCCAGCAGTCCCACCGGGACAGGGGCGACCAAAAACATTCAGTACTTC. The chain has TRBV6-6 and TRBJ2-4; 10 bases match TRBD1. This CDR3 spans 17 amino acids. V gave up 5 bases and J gave up 2 bases; unmatched junction bases: 9. Germline CDR1 is MNHNY and CDR2 is SVGAGI (reference sequence).